One and the same sample provided the 10 T cell receptor beta chains below, sequenced in a study of shared clonotypes between healthy human individuals. Only in-frame clones appear in the TCRdb table, and some are missing; sequencing was by immunoSEQ multiplex PCR. The sample lists some 1 million clones; about 77% were seen once. Sample: memory CD4+ T cells sorted from blood. Regarding subset: CD45RA-negative fraction. Receptors were obtained from a man between 18 and 35 years old in good health.

A remark on this clone: The sample has other DNA sequences that encode this CDR3 too. CDR3 in DNA: TGTGCCAGCTCACCGGGCCGGAGCTATGGCTACACCTTC. Its translation is CASSPGRSYGYTF. The chain has TRBV18 and TRBJ1-2; D remains unclear. The germline V gene has CDR1 KGHSH and CDR2 LQKENI. CDR3 size: 13 residues. Trimming cost V 3 bases and J 4 bases, with 9 bases left between them.

J is TRBJ2-7 and V is TRBV5-4; TRBD2 matches 9 bases. This CDR3 comprises 16 residues. The V and J ends lost 4 bases and 3 bases, in that order; junction bases with no gene match: 11. Germline V gene lookup returns CDR1 SGHNT and CDR2 YYREEE (reference sequence). CDR3 nucleotides: TGTGCCAGCAGCCAAGATAAGCTAGCGGGGATCTACGAGCAGTACTTC. Its protein is CASSQDKLAGIYEQYF.

This rearrangement joins TRBV7-8 to TRBJ2-3; weak D call: TRBD2 (6 bases). The CDR3 runs to 15 residues. CDR1 is SGHVS, CDR2 FQNEAQ, per germline. The V end lost 3 bases, the J end lost 2 bases, and 12 bases lay between the germline ends. The CDR3 loop is CASSLMGLNTDTQYF. In nucleotides, the CDR3 is TGTGCCAGCAGCTTGATGGGACTCAACACAGATACGCAGTATTTT. Full variable domain (remainder filled in from reference TRBV7-8 and TRBJ2-3): GAGVSQSPRYKVAKRGQDVALRCDPISGHVSLFWYQQALGQGPEFLTYFQNEAQLDKSGLPSDRFFAERPEGSVSTLKIQRTQQEDSAVYLCASSLMGLNTDTQYFGPGTRLTVL.

The rearrangement joins TRBV9 to TRBJ1-6; the D is unclear. Trimming took 2 bases from V and 2 from J, leaving 8 bases between them. Germline loops: CDR1 SGDLS, CDR2 YYNGEE. The CDR3 is 15 residues long. The CDR3 reads CASSVTDTYNSPLHF. CDR3 bases: TGTGCCAGCAGCGTCACCGACACCTATAATTCACCCCTCCACTTT. The full variable domain, rest sourced from reference TRBV9 and TRBJ1-6, is DSGVTQTPKHLITATGQRVTLRCSPRSGDLSVYWYQQSLDQGLQFLIQYYNGEERAKGNILERFSAQQFPDLHSELNLSSLELGDSALYFCASSVTDTYNSPLHFGNGTRLTVT.

The gene calls are TRBV7-9 and TRBJ2-5, with TRBD2 matching 16 bases. After removal of 5 bases from V and 4 bases from J, the junction contained 13 bases not matched to a gene. This CDR3 region has 19 residues. CDR1 is SEHNR, CDR2 FQNEAQ, per germline (reference sequence). The CDR3: CASSPKEGLAGGVGETQYF. The DNA for the CDR3 is TGTGCCAGCAGCCCGAAGGAGGGACTAGCGGGGGGGGTCGGAGAGACCCAGTACTTC.

The genes are TRBV4-2 and TRBJ1-2; D is perhaps TRBD1 (5 bases). Trimming took off 0 bases at V and 5 bases at J, with 19 bases between the two ends. The CDR3 spans 17 residues. Germline V gene data show CDR1 as LGHNA and CDR2 as YNFKEQ. CDR3 protein: CASSQEFQGPSSYGYTF. CDR3 bases: TGTGCCAGCAGCCAAGAGTTTCAGGGCCCTTCGTCGTATGGCTACACCTTC.

V is TRBV5-4 and J is TRBJ2-7; 9 bases fit TRBD1. This CDR3 comprises 16 residues. V lost 1 base to trimming and J lost 1 base; unmatched junction nucleotides: 6. Germline lookup yields CDR1 SGHNT and CDR2 YYREEE (reference sequence). CDR3 amino acids: CASSLKSGTGSYEQYF. For the CDR3, the DNA is TGTGCCAGCAGCTTGAAATCCGGGACAGGGTCCTACGAGCAGTACTTC.

The chain recombines TRBV7-2 with TRBJ1-2; no definite D call. V lost 2 bases and J 0 bases, leaving 7 bases between the germline ends. Germline assignment: CDR1 SGHTA and CDR2 FQGNSA. The CDR3 is 14 amino acids. The CDR3 DNA is TGTGCCAGCAGCTTACCGGCTTCTAACTATGGCTACACCTTC. Residues: CASSLPASNYGYTF.

This rearrangement joins TRBV19 to TRBJ1-5, with unresolved D. Trimming removed 4 bases from V and 2 bases from J, with 12 bases in between. From germline, CDR1 is LNHDA and CDR2 SQIVND (reference sequence). The CDR3 is made up of 15 amino acids. CDR3 sequence reads: CASSKGGQGNQPQHF. The CDR3 DNA reads TGTGCCAGTAGTAAAGGTGGGCAGGGCAATCAGCCCCAGCATTTT.

The CDR3 region is CASSFLAVNEQFF. The CDR3 coding sequence is TGTGCCAGCAGCTTTTTAGCAGTCAATGAGCAGTTCTTC. V and J are TRBV5-4 and TRBJ2-1, with D unresolved. With 2 bases removed from V and 6 bases from J, the gap between germline ends came to 9 bases. Germline CDR1 and CDR2: SGHNT and YYREEE (reference sequence). The length of the CDR3 is 13 residues.